This record concerns one T cell receptor (beta chain) sequence. Its antigen specificity is not known. Base qualities are missing; no much larger clone stands one base away. The data originate from a study of blood T cell repertoires in COVID-19 (dated by TCRdb to 2020 to 2021). Background on the whole study: Samples covering the acute and convalescent phases of COVID-19 were provided by collaborators in the United States, Italy and Spain. The material from the prospective study consisted of cDNA or gDNA derived from T cells, B-cell-depleted T cells, or PBMCs. The dataset comprised deeply sampled blood TCRbeta repertoires from subjects exposed to, actively infected with, or recovered from COVID-19. The repertoires were released in a freely available public database meant as a resource for research on the immune response to SARS-CoV-2. The samples were drawn from the first 160 participants of the ongoing ImmuneRACE study and from under 1,500 subjects provided by 6 global collaborators. Nearly every sample came with metadata listing a de-identified subject ID, COVID-19 status, age in years and sex. HLA class I and class II types, where available, came from metadata supplied by the sample provider rather than from assay-based typing. Study-wide findings and limitations: How much clinical and demographic metadata was included differed by source and by participant, and the metadata was provided uncurated.

In Seattle, one collaborating source enrolled patients while the infection was active and tracked those patients longitudinally over the course of disease. Each collaborating institution followed its own protocols to collect whole blood in K2EDTA tubes. For TCRbeta analysis, collaborators shipped samples as frozen whole blood, isolated PBMCs, or DNA extracted from either of those sample types. CDR1 and CDR2, looked up from the germline V gene, are SQVTM and ANQGSEA. The CDR3, cysteine through phenylalanine, is 16 amino acids long. Kept here is only the CDR3 DNA, which spans 48 bases and is read in frame from base 1. Germline trimming: 2 bases from V, 7 bases from J; junction bases outside gene matches: 13. TCRbeta CDR3 regions were amplified from genomic DNA by means of the immunoSEQ Assay, a bias-controlled multiplex PCR. The authors processed their data as follows. The number of nucleated cells in each sample was estimated by amplification of reference gene primers within the assay. To quantify the absolute abundance of each unique TCRbeta CDR3 rearrangement, sequence reads were collapsed and filtered. For each sample, productive Simpson clonality was calculated as the square root of Simpson's diversity index over productive rearrangements. TCRdb limited this immuneACCESS table to in-frame rearrangements with V and J called. A share of clones is missing; checked studies link under half to unresolved V genes, and the rest is unexplained. The DNA gave D and trimming, while V, J and clone size come from that table. Across this sample there are over 150,000 clones, with around nine tenths seen only once. Approximately 0.6% of the sample comes from the top ten.

What was sequenced was peripheral blood. This chain joins TRBV29-1 to TRBJ1-2, and 10 bases in between align with TRBD1. This receptor was taken from a man aged 55 to 70 with COVID-19, enrolled during active disease. At the DNA level, the sequence is TGCAGCGTTGAACTACTCCGGGACAGGGGTCATCGTGGCTACACCTTC. This sequence encodes CSVELLRDRGHRGYTF.